This record concerns one T cell receptor (beta chain) sequence. Antigen: not known. This record belongs to a study of neurological immune-mediated disorders. Sequencing of 15-18 subjects in each run yielded over 190 million TCR-beta sequences. Each CDR3 protein is one row after TCRdb ran MiXCR on the 5' RACE reads. The data show approximately 68,000 distinct CDR3 sequences, with 4.8% seen just once and roughly 2% held by the top ten. The unsorted libraries originated from 2 million PBMCs that had been stored at -80 C. Findings and limits, study-wide: Phylogenetic grouping placed 18 of 34 multiple sclerosis patients' repertoires in one related-CDR3 cluster, a possible signature.

The CDR3 length is 14 residues. Germline V gene sequence: CDR1 MNHEY, CDR2 SVGEGT. V shed 8 bases and J 2 bases; nucleotides not matched to a gene: 6. The sample taken for sequencing was PBMCs. This chain links TRBV6-2 or TRBV6-3 with TRBJ2-7; TRBD2 aligns across 10 bases. This receptor was obtained from a woman in her seventies with multiple sclerosis. The CDR3 DNA reads TGTGCCAGCGGACGGACTAGCGGCCCCTACGAGCAGTACTTC. This encodes CASGRTSGPYEQYF.